The next 14 T cell receptor beta chains were all read from a single sample in a study of control samples from healthy donors and cancer patients. Assay: immunoSEQ multiplex PCR; the TCRdb copy retains only in-frame clones and omits some. Of 150,000 to 200,000 clones in the sample, over 85% were seen once. Input material: blood. Source of these receptors: a man aged 25 to 40 in good health.

This clone has a single count. V is TRBV3-1 (or the pseudogene TRBV3-2) and J is TRBJ2-3; maybe TRBD1 (5 bases). Germline V lookup: CDR1 LGHDT, CDR2 YNNKEL (reference sequence). The CDR3 has 17 residues. V was clipped by 4 bases and J by 0 bases, with 17 bases between them. The chain's CDR3 is CASSPLRGASSTDTQYF. In nucleotides, the CDR3 is TGTGCCAGCAGCCCTTTAAGGGGTGCATCTAGCACAGATACGCAGTATTTT.

The V gene is TRBV5-1, the J gene TRBJ2-3; D gene unclear. This CDR3 is built from 12 residues. CDR1 and CDR2 (germline): SGHRS, YFSETQ. V lost 4 bases to trimming and J lost 6 bases, with 9 bases between them. The CDR3 DNA reads as TGCGCCAGCAGCCCTTTGGGGGATACGCAGTATTTT. This sequence encodes CASSPLGDTQYF.

This sequence joins TRBV19 and TRBJ2-7; 7 bases match TRBD2. Germline CDR1 and CDR2: LNHDA and SQIVND (reference sequence). The J segment lost 1 base and the V segment lost 5 bases, leaving 8 bases of the junction unmatched. This CDR3 comprises 15 residues. CDR3 nucleotide sequence: TGTGCCAGTAGTGTCCGGGAGGCGGTGTCCTACGAGCAGTACTTC. This sequence encodes CASSVREAVSYEQYF.

The chain recombines TRBV7-9 with TRBJ2-7; D perhaps matches TRBD2 (5 bases). Germline loops: CDR1 SEHNR, CDR2 FQNEAQ (reference sequence). V gave up 5 bases and J gave up 4 bases, with 12 bases separating them. CDR3 length equals 13 residues. CDR3 in amino acids: CASSHGRTYEQYF. The CDR3 region has the DNA TGTGCCAGCAGCCACGGACGGACTTACGAGCAGTACTTC.

The chain links TRBV4-2 to TRBJ2-2; D possibly corresponds to TRBD1 (6 bases). The CDR3 is 14 amino acids. The V gene lost 4 bases and the J gene lost 5 bases, with 11 bases spanning the gap. Germline assignment: CDR1 LGHNA and CDR2 YNFKEQ. CDR3 nucleotides: TGTGCCAGCAGCCCGCAGGACAGAACCGGGGAGCTGTTTTTT. Residues: CASSPQDRTGELFF.

The gene calls are TRBV6-2 or TRBV6-3 and TRBJ2-7; 8 bases agree with TRBD1. This CDR3 comprises 15 residues. Per germline, CDR1 MNHEY and CDR2 SVGEGT. The trim removed 5 bases at V and 0 bases at J, leaving 6 bases unmatched. CDR3 DNA: TGTGCCAGCAGTCCGACAGGGGCCCCCTCCTACGAGCAGTACTTC. It translates to CASSPTGAPSYEQYF.

The chain joins TRBV7-9 to TRBJ1-4; no reliable D call. Per the germline V gene, CDR1 is SEHNR and CDR2 is FQNEAQ (reference sequence). The CDR3 spans 16 residues. Trimming shortened V by 1 base and J by 1 base, and 10 bases separated the two germline ends. Here the CDR3 DNA reads TGTGCCAGCAGCTTAGTGGTGAGGGAAACTAATGAAAAACTGTTTTTT. Protein: CASSLVVRETNEKLFF.

The chain combines TRBV12-3 or TRBV12-4 with TRBJ2-1; D is possibly TRBD1 (5 bases). The CDR3 has 13 amino acids. Trimming cost V 5 bases and J 7 bases, with 12 bases left between them. CDR3 protein: CASSIYRKNEQFF. CDR3 DNA: TGTGCCAGCAGTATCTACAGGAAAAATGAGCAGTTCTTC.

The chain joins TRBV7-3 to TRBJ2-5, with D maybe TRBD2 (6 bases). Trimming left V 4 bases short and J 1 base short, with 10 bases between. Germline loops: CDR1 SGHTA, CDR2 FQGTGA. The CDR3 is made up of 14 amino acids. CDR3 bases: TGTGCCAGCAGCTCCGGCGGGATCCAAGAGACCCAGTACTTC. Residues: CASSSGGIQETQYF. Supplemented by reference TRBV7-3 and TRBJ2-5, the full variable domain reads GAGVSQTPSNKVTEKGKYVELRCDPISGHTALYWYRQSLGQGPEFLIYFQGTGAADDSGLPNDRFFAVRPEGSVSTLKIQRTERGDSAVYLCASSSGGIQETQYFGPGTRLLVL.

The J gene is TRBJ1-2, the V gene TRBV27; 8 bases are a match to TRBD1. Germline V gives CDR1 MNHEY, CDR2 SMNVEV (reference sequence). The CDR3 has 14 residues. Trimming at V came to 0 bases and at J to 8 bases, leaving 5 bases not matched to a gene. The DNA of the CDR3 is TGTGCCAGCAGTTTATCTGCCCCAGGGGGCGGCTACACCTTC. This sequence encodes CASSLSAPGGGYTF.

The chain joins TRBV13 to TRBJ2-5; TRBD1 matches 8 bases. This CDR3 region has 16 residues. Germline V gene lookup returns CDR1 PRHDT and CDR2 FYEKMQ (reference sequence). The trim removed 5 bases at V and 5 bases at J, leaving 13 bases unmatched. The CDR3 loop reads CASSPSTRGLGETQYF. For the CDR3, the DNA is TGTGCCAGCAGCCCCTCGACCAGGGGGCTAGGCGAGACCCAGTACTTC.

This rearrangement joins TRBV5-6 to TRBJ2-2; no firm D call. V gave up 4 bases and J gave up 8 bases, with 6 bases separating them. Germline V gene lookup returns CDR1 SGHDT and CDR2 YYEEEE. The CDR3 is 11 residues long. CDR3 amino acids: CASSSTGELFF. The CDR3 region has the DNA TGTGCCAGCAGCAGTACGGGGGAGCTGTTTTTT.

This clone came up once. J is TRBJ1-6 and V is TRBV6-1; possibly TRBD1 for D (5 bases). The germline CDR1 and CDR2 sequences are MNHNS and SASEGT. CDR3 length: 13 residues. V dropped 3 bases and J dropped 10 bases, with 10 bases sitting between them. CDR3 bases: TGTGCCAGCAGTGACAGGGTAGGGTCACCCCTCCACTTT. This sequence encodes CASSDRVGSPLHF.

The rearrangement joins TRBV10-2 to TRBJ1-4; weak D call: TRBD1 (6 bases). The germline gives CDR1 WSHSY, CDR2 SAAADI. Trimming left V 6 bases short and J 7 bases short, with 6 bases between. This CDR3 comprises 11 residues. In DNA, the CDR3 is TGCGCCAGCAGAGGGGGTGAAAAACTGTTTTTT. Residues: CASRGGEKLFF.